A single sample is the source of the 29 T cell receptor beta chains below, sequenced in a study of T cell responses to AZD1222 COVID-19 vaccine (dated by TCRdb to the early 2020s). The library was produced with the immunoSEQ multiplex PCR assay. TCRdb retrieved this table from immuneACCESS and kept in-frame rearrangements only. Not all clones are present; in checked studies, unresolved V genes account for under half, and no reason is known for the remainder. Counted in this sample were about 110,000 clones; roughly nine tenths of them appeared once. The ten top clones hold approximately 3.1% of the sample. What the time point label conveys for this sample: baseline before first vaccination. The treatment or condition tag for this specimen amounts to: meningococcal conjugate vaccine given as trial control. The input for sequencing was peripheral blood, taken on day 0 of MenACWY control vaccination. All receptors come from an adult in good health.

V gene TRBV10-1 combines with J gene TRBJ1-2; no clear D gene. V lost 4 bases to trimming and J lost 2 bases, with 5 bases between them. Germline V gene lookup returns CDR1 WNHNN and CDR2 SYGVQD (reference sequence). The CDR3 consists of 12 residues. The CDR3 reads CASSADNYGYTF. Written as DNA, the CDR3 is TGCGCCAGCAGTGCAGACAACTATGGCTACACCTTC.

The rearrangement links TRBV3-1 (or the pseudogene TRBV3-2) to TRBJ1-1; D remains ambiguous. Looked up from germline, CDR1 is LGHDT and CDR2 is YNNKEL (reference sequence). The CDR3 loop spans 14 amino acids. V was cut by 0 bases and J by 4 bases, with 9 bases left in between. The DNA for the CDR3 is TGTGCCAGCAGCCAAGAGGGCTGGGGCACTGAAGCTTTCTTT. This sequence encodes CASSQEGWGTEAFF.

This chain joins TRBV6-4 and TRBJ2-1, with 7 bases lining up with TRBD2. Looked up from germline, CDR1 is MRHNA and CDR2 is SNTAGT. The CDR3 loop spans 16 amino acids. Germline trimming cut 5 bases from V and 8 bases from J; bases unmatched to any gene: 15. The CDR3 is CASSSLGGPPEDEQFF. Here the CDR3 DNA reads TGTGCCAGCAGTAGCCTGGGAGGGCCACCGGAGGATGAGCAGTTCTTC.

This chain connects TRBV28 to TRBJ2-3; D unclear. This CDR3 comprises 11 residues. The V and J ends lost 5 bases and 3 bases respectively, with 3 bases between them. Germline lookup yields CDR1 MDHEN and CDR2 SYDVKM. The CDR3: CASSQTDTQYF. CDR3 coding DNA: TGTGCCAGCAGTCAAACAGATACGCAGTATTTT.

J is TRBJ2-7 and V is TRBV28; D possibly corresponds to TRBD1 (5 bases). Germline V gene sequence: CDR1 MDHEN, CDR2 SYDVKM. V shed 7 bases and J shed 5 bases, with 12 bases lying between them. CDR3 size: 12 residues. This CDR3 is CASKARVNEQYF. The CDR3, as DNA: TGTGCCAGCAAGGCCAGGGTAAACGAGCAGTACTTC. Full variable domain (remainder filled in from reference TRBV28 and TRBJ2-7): DVKVTQSSRYLVKRTGEKVFLECVQDMDHENMFWYRQDPGLGLRLIYFSYDVKMKEKGDIPEGYSVSREKKERFSLILESASTNQTSMYLCASKARVNEQYFGPGTRLTVT.

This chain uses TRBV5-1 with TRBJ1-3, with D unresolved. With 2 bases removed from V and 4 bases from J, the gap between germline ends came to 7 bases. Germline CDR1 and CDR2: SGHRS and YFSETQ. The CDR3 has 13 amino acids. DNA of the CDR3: TGCGCCAGCAGCTTTGGCAGGGGAAACACCATATATTTT. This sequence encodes CASSFGRGNTIYF. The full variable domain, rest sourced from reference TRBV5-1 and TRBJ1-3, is KAGVTQTPRYLIKTRGQQVTLSCSPISGHRSVSWYQQTPGQGLQFLFEYFSETQRNKGNFPGRFSGRQFSNSRSEMNVSTLELGDSALYLCASSFGRGNTIYFGEGSWLTVV.

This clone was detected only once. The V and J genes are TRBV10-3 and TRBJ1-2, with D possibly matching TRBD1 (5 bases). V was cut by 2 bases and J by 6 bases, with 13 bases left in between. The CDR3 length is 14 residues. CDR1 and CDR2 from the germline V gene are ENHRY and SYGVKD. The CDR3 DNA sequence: TGTGCCATCAGTGAGACCTCAGGGAAGGATGGCTACACCTTC. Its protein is CAISETSGKDGYTF.

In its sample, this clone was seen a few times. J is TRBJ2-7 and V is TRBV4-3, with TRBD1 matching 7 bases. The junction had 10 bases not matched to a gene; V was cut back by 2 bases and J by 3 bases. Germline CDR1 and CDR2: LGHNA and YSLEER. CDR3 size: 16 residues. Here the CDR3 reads CASSQLNDREGYEQYF. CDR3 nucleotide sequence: TGCGCCAGCAGCCAACTAAATGACAGGGAAGGCTACGAGCAGTACTTC.

The CDR3 protein is CASSPERPGTGDNEQFF. The CDR3 bases are TGTGCCAGCAGCCCCGAACGACCTGGGACAGGGGACAATGAGCAGTTCTTC. The V and J genes are TRBV21-1 and TRBJ2-1; the table assigns TRBD1, which was not confirmed against the DNA. TRBV21-1 is a pseudogene. This CDR3 contains 17 residues.

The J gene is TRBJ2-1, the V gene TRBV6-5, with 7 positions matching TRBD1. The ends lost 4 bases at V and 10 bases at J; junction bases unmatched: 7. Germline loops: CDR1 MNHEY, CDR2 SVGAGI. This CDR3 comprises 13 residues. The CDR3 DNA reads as TGTGCCAGCAGTTCGTATCAGGGGGACGAGCAGTTCTTC. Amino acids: CASSSYQGDEQFF.

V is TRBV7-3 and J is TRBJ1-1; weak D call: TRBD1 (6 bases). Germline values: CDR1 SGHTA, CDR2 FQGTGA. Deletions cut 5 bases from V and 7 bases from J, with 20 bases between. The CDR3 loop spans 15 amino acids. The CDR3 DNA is TGTGCCAGCAGCCAACAGGGCCGGTCGGCGGGTGAAGCTTTCTTT. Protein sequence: CASSQQGRSAGEAFF.

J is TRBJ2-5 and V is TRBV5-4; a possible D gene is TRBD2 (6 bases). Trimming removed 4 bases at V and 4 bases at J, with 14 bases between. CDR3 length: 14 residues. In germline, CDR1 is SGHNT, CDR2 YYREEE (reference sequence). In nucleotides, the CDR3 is TGTGCCAGCAGCCCAGCCCAGGGAGGAGAGACCCAGTACTTC. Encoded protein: CASSPAQGGETQYF.

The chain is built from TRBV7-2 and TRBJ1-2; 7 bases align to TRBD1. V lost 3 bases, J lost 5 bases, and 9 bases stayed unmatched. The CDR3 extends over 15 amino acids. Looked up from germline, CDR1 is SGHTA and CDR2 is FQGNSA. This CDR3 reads CASSFDRQGGYGYTF. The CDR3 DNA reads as TGTGCCAGCAGCTTTGATAGGCAGGGGGGATATGGCTACACCTTC.

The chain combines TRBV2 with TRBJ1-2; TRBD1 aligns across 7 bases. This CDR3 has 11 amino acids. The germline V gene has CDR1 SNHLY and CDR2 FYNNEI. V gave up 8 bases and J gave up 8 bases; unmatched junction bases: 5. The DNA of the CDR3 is TGTGCCAGCGGGGACAGATCCGGCTACACCTTC. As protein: CASGDRSGYTF.

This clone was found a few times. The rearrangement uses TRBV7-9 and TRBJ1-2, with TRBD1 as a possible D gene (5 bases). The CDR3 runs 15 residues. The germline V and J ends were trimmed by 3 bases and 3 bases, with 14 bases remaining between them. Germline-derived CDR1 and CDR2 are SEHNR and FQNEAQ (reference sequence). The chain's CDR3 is CASSFTGTAYYGYTF. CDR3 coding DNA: TGTGCCAGCAGCTTTACCGGGACGGCTTACTATGGCTACACCTTC.

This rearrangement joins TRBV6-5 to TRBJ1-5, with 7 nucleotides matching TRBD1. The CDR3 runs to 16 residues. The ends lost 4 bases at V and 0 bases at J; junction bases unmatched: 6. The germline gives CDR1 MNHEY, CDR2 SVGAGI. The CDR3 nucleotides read TGTGCCAGCAGTTCTCCCAGGGGGAATAGCAATCAGCCCCAGCATTTT. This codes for CASSSPRGNSNQPQHF.

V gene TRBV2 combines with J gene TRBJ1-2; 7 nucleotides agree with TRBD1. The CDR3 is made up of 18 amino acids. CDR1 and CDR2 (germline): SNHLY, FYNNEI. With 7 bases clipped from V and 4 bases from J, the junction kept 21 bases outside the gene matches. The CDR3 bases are TGTGCCAGCAATTCTTTCCGGGACAGACTTTCCCCGCGCTATGGCTACACCTTC. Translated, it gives CASNSFRDRLSPRYGYTF.

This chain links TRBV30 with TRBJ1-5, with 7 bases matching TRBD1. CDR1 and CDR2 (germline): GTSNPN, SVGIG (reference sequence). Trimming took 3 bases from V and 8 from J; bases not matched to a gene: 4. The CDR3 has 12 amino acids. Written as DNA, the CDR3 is TGTGCCTGGAGCAGGGGGGGGGAGCCCCAGCATTTT. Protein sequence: CAWSRGGEPQHF.

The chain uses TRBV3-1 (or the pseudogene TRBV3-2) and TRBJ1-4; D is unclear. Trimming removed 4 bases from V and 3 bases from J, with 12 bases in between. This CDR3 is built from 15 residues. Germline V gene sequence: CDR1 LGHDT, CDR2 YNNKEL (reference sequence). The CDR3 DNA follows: TGTGCCAGCAGCCGTCCGGGCGCTGCTAATGAAAAACTGTTTTTT. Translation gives CASSRPGAANEKLFF.

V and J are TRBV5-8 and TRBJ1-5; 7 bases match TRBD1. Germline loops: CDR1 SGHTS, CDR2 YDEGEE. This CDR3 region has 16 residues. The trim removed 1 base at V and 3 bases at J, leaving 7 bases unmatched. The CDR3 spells CASSLSVQGINQPQHF. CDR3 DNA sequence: TGTGCCAGCAGCTTGTCGGTACAGGGGATCAATCAGCCCCAGCATTTT.

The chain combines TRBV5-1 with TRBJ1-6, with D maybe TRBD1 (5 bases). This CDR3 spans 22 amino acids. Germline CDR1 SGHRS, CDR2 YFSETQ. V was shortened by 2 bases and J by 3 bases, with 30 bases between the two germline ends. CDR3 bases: TGCGCCAGCAGCTTTCGCCCAGCCCCGGCAGGGACCAATTCAAACTATAATTCACCCCTCCACTTT. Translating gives CASSFRPAPAGTNSNYNSPLHF.

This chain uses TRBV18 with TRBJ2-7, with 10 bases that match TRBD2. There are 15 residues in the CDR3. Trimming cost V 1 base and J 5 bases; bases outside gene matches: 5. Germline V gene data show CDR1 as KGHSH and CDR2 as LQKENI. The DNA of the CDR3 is TGTGCCAGCTCACCACAGCGGGGGGGCGAAAACGAGCAGTACTTC. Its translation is CASSPQRGGENEQYF. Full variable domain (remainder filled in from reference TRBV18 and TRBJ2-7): NAGVMQNPRHLVRRRGQEARLRCSPMKGHSHVYWYRQLPEEGLKFMVYLQKENIIDESGMPKERFSAEFPKEGPSILRIQQVVRGDSAAYFCASSPQRGGENEQYFGPGTRLTVT.

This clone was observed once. The chain's CDR3 is CASSSLEEQFF. In DNA form, the CDR3 reads TGTGCCAGCAGCTCGTTAGAAGAGCAGTTCTTC. V and J are TRBV5-6 and TRBJ2-1, with unresolved D. In germline, CDR1 is SGHDT, CDR2 YYEEEE. Trimming cost V 3 bases and J 10 bases, with 8 bases left between them. The length of the CDR3 is 11 residues.

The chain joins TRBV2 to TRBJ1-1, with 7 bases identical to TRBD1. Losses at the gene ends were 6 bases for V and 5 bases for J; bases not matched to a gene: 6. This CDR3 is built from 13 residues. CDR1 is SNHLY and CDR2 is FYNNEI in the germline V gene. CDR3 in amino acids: CASRVTGNTEAFF. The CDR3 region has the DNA TGTGCCAGCAGAGTGACAGGGAATACTGAAGCTTTCTTT. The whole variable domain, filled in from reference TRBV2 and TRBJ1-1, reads EPEVTQTPSHQVTQMGQEVILRCVPISNHLYFYWYRQILGQKVEFLVSFYNNEISEKSEIFDDQFSVERPDGSNFTLKIRSTKLEDSAMYFCASRVTGNTEAFFGQGTRLTVV.

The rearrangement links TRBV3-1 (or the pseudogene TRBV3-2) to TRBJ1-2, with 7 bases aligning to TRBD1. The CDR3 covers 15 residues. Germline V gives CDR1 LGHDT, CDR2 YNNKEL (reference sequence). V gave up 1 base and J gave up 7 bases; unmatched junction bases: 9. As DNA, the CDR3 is TGTGCCAGCAGCCAAGCAGGGGGGCCTCGTGGTGGCTACACCTTC. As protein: CASSQAGGPRGGYTF.

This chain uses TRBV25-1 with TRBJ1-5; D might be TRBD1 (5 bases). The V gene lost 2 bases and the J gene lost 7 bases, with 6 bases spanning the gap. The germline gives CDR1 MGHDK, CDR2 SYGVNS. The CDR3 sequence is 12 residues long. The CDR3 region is CASSETGQPQHF. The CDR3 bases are TGTGCCAGCAGTGAAACAGGCCAGCCCCAGCATTTT.

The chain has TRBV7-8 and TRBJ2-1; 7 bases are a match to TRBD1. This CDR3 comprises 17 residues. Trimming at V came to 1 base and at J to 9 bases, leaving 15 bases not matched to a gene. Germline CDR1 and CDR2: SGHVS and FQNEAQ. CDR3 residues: CASSLDDRSDRRSEQFF. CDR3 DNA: TGTGCCAGCAGCTTAGACGACCGTTCGGACAGGAGGAGTGAGCAGTTCTTC.

The DNA for the CDR3 is TGTGCCAGCAGATCAGGGGGGGACAGTTACACTGAAGCTTTCTTT. It yields the protein CASRSGGDSYTEAFF. The rearrangement joins TRBV21-1 to TRBJ1-1. TRBV21-1 is assigned pseudogene status. The CDR3 spans 15 residues.

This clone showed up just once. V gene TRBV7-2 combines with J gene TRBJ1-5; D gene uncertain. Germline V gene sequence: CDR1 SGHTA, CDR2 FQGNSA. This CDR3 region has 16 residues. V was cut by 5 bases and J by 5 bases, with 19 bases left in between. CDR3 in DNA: TGTGCCAGCAGCCCACTGTCGCAGAGTGGGGATCAGCCCCAGCATTTT. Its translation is CASSPLSQSGDQPQHF.